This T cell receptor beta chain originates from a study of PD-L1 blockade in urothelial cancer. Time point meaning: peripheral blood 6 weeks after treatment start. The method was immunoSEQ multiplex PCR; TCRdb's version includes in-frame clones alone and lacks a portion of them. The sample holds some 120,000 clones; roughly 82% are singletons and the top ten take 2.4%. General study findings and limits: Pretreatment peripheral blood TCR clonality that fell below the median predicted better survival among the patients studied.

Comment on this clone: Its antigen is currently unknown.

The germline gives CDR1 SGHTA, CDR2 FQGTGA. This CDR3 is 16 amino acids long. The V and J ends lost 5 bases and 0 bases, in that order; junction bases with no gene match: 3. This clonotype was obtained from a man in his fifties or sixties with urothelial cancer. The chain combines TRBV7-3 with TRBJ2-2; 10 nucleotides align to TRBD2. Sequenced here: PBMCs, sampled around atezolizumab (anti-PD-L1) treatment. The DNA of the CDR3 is TGTGCCAGCAGCCGGACTAGCGGAGCGAACACCGGGGAGCTGTTTTTT. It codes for CASSRTSGANTGELFF.